This T cell receptor (beta chain) was captured in a study of shared clonotypes between healthy human individuals. Both subsets, CD45RA+ naive and CD45RA-negative memory, were split from the CD4+ cells. Study results and caveats: Across subsets, estimated richness was generally greater for naive than for memory populations.

Details on this clone: Antigen: not known.

V was cut by 4 bases and J by 2 bases, with 15 bases left in between. Germline CDR1 is KGHSH and CDR2 is LQKENI. The CDR3 contains 15 residues. Deep was the level used in running the assay. Original analysis: From ImmunoSEQ came sequences covering only the junction and carrying no quality scores, so filtering differed. Some clones are missing from TCRdb's copy, which holds only in-frame ones; the method was immunoSEQ multiplex PCR. The V and J calls and clone size were taken over from that table, and D and trimming were inferred from the DNA. The table includes a few million clones, roughly 95% detected once.

The TCR was taken from a man between 18 and 35 years old in good health. Sequencing was performed on naive CD4+ T cells sorted from blood. Subset noted: CD45RA+ positively selected. The chain recombines TRBV18 with TRBJ2-7, with D perhaps TRBD1 or TRBD2 (5 bases each). The CDR3 loop reads CASSRGSRGAYEQYF. The CDR3 nucleotides are TGTGCCAGCTCACGAGGGTCTCGGGGCGCCTACGAGCAGTACTTC.